This is a list of T cell receptor beta chains from one sample in a study of T-cell reconstitution after alpha-beta-depleted transplantation in children. MiXCR, run by TCRdb on the PCR reads, gives a single entry per CDR3 protein. The sample shows about 580,000 distinct CDR3 sequences, over 25% of them seen only once. The sequencing used PBMCs, collected before TCRalphabeta/CD19-depleted stem cell transplant. The receptors here all came from a boy younger than two with Wiskott-Aldrich syndrome, due to receive a stem cell transplant. The CDR3 runs from the conserved cysteine through the conserved F or W. The order of the fields is CDR3 protein, CDR3 DNA, J gene, V gene, clone size, D gene. The D gene is left open where the match is weak. Clone size is not always given. Where it is, it says once, few, many or a class for expanded clones.

CDR3aa: CASSLGPRTAYEQYF; CDR3nt: TGTGCCAGCAGCTTAGGCCCCAGGACGGCCTACGAGCAGTACTTC; j_gene: TRBJ2-7; v_gene: TRBV7-9; abundance: .; d_gene: .
CDR3aa: CASSLGTSGSSTDTQYF; CDR3nt: TGCGCCAGCAGCTTGGGGACTAGCGGGAGTTCGACAGATACGCAGTATTTT; j_gene: TRBJ2-3; v_gene: TRBV5-1; abundance: few; d_gene: TRBD2
CDR3aa: CASSLNPAGNTEAFF; CDR3nt: TGTGCCAGCAGTTTAAACCCAGCGGGGAACACTGAAGCTTTCTTT; j_gene: TRBJ1-1; v_gene: TRBV12-3/TRBV12-4; abundance: .; d_gene: .
CDR3aa: CASSSRTPYNEQFF; CDR3nt: TGCGCCAGCAGCTCCCGGACTCCCTACAATGAGCAGTTCTTC; j_gene: TRBJ2-1; v_gene: TRBV5-1; abundance: few; d_gene: .
CDR3aa: CASSFRLAGGPPGAANEQFF; CDR3nt: TGCGCCAGCAGCTTCCGACTAGCGGGAGGGCCTCCGGGGGCGGCAAATGAGCAGTTCTTC; j_gene: TRBJ2-1; v_gene: TRBV5-1; abundance: few; d_gene: TRBD2
CDR3aa: CAIQGGANEKLFF; CDR3nt: TGTGCCATCCAAGGGGGAGCTAATGAAAAACTGTTTTTT; j_gene: TRBJ1-4; v_gene: TRBV10-3; abundance: few; d_gene: .
CDR3aa: CSAGGQGGSGNTIYF; CDR3nt: TGCAGTGCTGGAGGACAGGGGGGATCTGGAAACACCATATATTTT; j_gene: TRBJ1-3; v_gene: TRBV20-1; abundance: .; d_gene: TRBD1
CDR3aa: CASNADRGNEKLFF; CDR3nt: TGTGCCAGCAATGCCGACAGGGGTAATGAAAAACTGTTTTTT; j_gene: TRBJ1-4; v_gene: TRBV6-1; abundance: few; d_gene: TRBD1
CDR3aa: CASSLEGTSADEQFF; CDR3nt: TGCGCCAGCAGCTTGGAGGGAACTAGTGCCGATGAGCAGTTCTTC; j_gene: TRBJ2-1; v_gene: TRBV5-1; abundance: many; d_gene: .
CDR3aa: CASSLGQAQETQYF; CDR3nt: TGCGCCAGCAGCTTGGGGCAGGCCCAAGAGACCCAGTACTTC; j_gene: TRBJ2-5; v_gene: TRBV5-1; abundance: few; d_gene: .
CDR3aa: CSAEGTPWDNEQFF; CDR3nt: TGCAGTGCTGAAGGGACACCCTGGGACAATGAGCAGTTCTTC; j_gene: TRBJ2-1; v_gene: TRBV20-1; abundance: .; d_gene: .
CDR3aa: CASSLARAGSSYEQYF; CDR3nt: TGTGCCAGCAGCTTAGCAAGGGCAGGGAGCTCCTACGAGCAGTACTTC; j_gene: TRBJ2-7; v_gene: TRBV7-6; abundance: many; d_gene: .
CDR3aa: CASSPAPAGEQYF; CDR3nt: TGTGCCAGCAGCCCAGCCCCAGCGGGAGAGCAGTACTTC; j_gene: TRBJ2-7; v_gene: TRBV7-6; abundance: .; d_gene: TRBD2
CDR3aa: CSAPRQGDYEQYF; CDR3nt: TGCAGTGCCCCCCGACAGGGAGACTACGAGCAGTACTTC; j_gene: TRBJ2-7; v_gene: TRBV20-1; abundance: .; d_gene: TRBD1
CDR3aa: CASSEALMGQGNEQYF; CDR3nt: TGTGCCAGCAGTGAAGCGCTTATGGGACAGGGAAACGAGCAGTACTTC; j_gene: TRBJ2-7; v_gene: TRBV2; abundance: few; d_gene: TRBD1
CDR3aa: CSASTPAREQYF; CDR3nt: TGCAGTGCTAGTACACCGGCTAGGGAGCAGTACTTC; j_gene: TRBJ2-7; v_gene: TRBV20-1; abundance: .; d_gene: .
CDR3aa: CCARDINGGVSRNQPQHF; CDR3nt: TGCTGTGCTAGAGATATAAATGGAGGGGTTTCCCGAAATCAGCCCCAGCATTTT; j_gene: TRBJ1-5; v_gene: TRBV20-1; abundance: .; d_gene: .
CDR3aa: CASSPQRTSRGYEQYF; CDR3nt: TGTGCCAGCAGCCCTCAGAGGACTAGCAGAGGATACGAGCAGTACTTC; j_gene: TRBJ2-7; v_gene: TRBV3-1; abundance: .; d_gene: TRBD2
CDR3aa: CASSQLAGGRDEQFF; CDR3nt: TGTGCCAGCAGTCAGTTAGCGGGAGGGAGAGATGAGCAGTTCTTC; j_gene: TRBJ2-1; v_gene: TRBV27; abundance: few; d_gene: TRBD2
CDR3aa: CASSLGRGSQYF; CDR3nt: TGCGCCAGCAGCTTGGGGAGAGGATCCCAGTACTTC; j_gene: TRBJ2-5; v_gene: TRBV5-1; abundance: .; d_gene: .
CDR3aa: CSVGDRGSSYEQYF; CDR3nt: TGCAGCGTTGGGGACAGGGGGTCTTCATACGAGCAGTACTTC; j_gene: TRBJ2-7; v_gene: TRBV29-1; abundance: few; d_gene: TRBD1
CDR3aa: CASSWPLGRETQYF; CDR3nt: TGCGCCAGCAGCTGGCCTCTAGGCAGAGAGACCCAGTACTTC; j_gene: TRBJ2-5; v_gene: TRBV5-1; abundance: .; d_gene: .
CDR3aa: CASSQTGGRGTEAFF; CDR3nt: TGCGCCAGCAGTCAAACAGGGGGCCGGGGCACTGAAGCTTTCTTT; j_gene: TRBJ1-1; v_gene: TRBV5-1; abundance: few; d_gene: TRBD1
CDR3aa: CASSPLAGGPSYEQYF; CDR3nt: TGTGCCAGCAGCCCTTTAGCGGGAGGACCCTCCTACGAGCAGTACTTC; j_gene: TRBJ2-7; v_gene: TRBV7-9; abundance: few; d_gene: TRBD2
CDR3aa: CASSLTGLKPQHF; CDR3nt: TGTGCCAGCAGTTTGACAGGGTTAAAGCCCCAGCATTTT; j_gene: TRBJ1-5; v_gene: TRBV12-3/TRBV12-4; abundance: .; d_gene: TRBD1
CDR3aa: CASRIAGESYEQYF; CDR3nt: TGTGCCAGCAGAATAGCGGGAGAATCCTACGAGCAGTACTTC; j_gene: TRBJ2-7; v_gene: TRBV28; abundance: .; d_gene: TRBD2
CDR3aa: CASSSPGTSIREDTQYF; CDR3nt: TGTGCCAGTAGTTCTCCCGGGACGTCAATACGGGAGGATACGCAGTATTTT; j_gene: TRBJ2-3; v_gene: TRBV19; abundance: few; d_gene: .
CDR3aa: CATSRPGGRTFPGPYNEQFF; CDR3nt: TGTGCCACCAGCAGGCCAGGAGGGAGGACCTTCCCAGGACCCTACAATGAGCAGTTCTTC; j_gene: TRBJ2-1; v_gene: TRBV15; abundance: .; d_gene: .
CDR3aa: CASSLLPESYEQYF; CDR3nt: TGCGCCAGCAGCTTGTTGCCAGAATCCTACGAGCAGTACTTC; j_gene: TRBJ2-7; v_gene: TRBV5-1; abundance: few; d_gene: .
CDR3aa: CASSLEARVDTGELFF; CDR3nt: TGCGCCAGCAGCTTGGAGGCCAGGGTCGACACCGGGGAGCTGTTTTTT; j_gene: TRBJ2-2; v_gene: TRBV5-1; abundance: few; d_gene: .